Below are 14 T cell receptor beta chains sequenced from a single sample in a study of T cells in Graves' hyperthyroidism and ophthalmopathy. The CDR3 regions of TCR beta were amplified from RNA transcripts. The HTBI primer set served for first-round RT-PCR of the TCR CDR3. TCRdb re-called the multiplex PCR reads through MiXCR, storing one row per CDR3 protein. Counted here are fewer than 250,000 distinct CDR3 sequences, about 24% occurring once; the ten biggest clones make up around 40%. The sequencing input was blood. The source of these receptors is a middle-aged woman with Graves' ophthalmopathy.

The chain is built from TRBV6-1 and TRBJ1-6, with TRBD1 identical over 7 bases. With V trimmed by 6 bases and J by 9 bases, 8 bases remained unmatched. The CDR3 is 14 amino acids. The germline gives CDR1 MNHNS, CDR2 SASEGT. The CDR3 DNA sequence: TGTGCCAGCAGGACCGACAGGGAGGCTTCACCCCTCCACTTT. Translated, it gives CASRTDREASPLHF.

The genes are TRBV7-3 and TRBJ2-7; 15 nucleotides match TRBD2. The CDR3 is 16 amino acids. The germline gives CDR1 SGHTA, CDR2 FQGTGA. The ends lost 1 base at V and 4 bases at J; junction bases unmatched: 2. The CDR3 region has the DNA TGTGCCAGCAGCTTAATGGGGACTAGCGGGAGGTACGAGCAGTACTTC. Protein: CASSLMGTSGRYEQYF. Full variable domain (remainder filled in from reference TRBV7-3 and TRBJ2-7): GAGVSQTPSNKVTEKGKYVELRCDPISGHTALYWYRQSLGQGPEFLIYFQGTGAADDSGLPNDRFFAVRPEGSVSTLKIQRTERGDSAVYLCASSLMGTSGRYEQYFGPGTRLTVT.

V usage is TRBV13 and J usage is TRBJ2-7; D possibly uses TRBD1 or TRBD2 (5 bases each). Germline values: CDR1 PRHDT, CDR2 FYEKMQ (reference sequence). Trimming stripped 4 bases from V and 5 bases from J, with 15 bases between. The CDR3 has 14 amino acids. The CDR3 reads CASSSLIRDDEQYF. DNA for the CDR3: TGTGCCAGCAGCTCATTAATCCGGGACGACGAGCAGTACTTC.

This clonotype has a count of ten or more. The CDR3 protein is CASSLKGAGNEQYF. In DNA, the CDR3 is TGCGCCAGCAGCTTGAAGGGGGCAGGGAACGAGCAGTACTTC. This chain connects TRBV5-1 to TRBJ2-7; the match to TRBD1 covers 7 bases. V was pared by 1 base and J by 5 bases, with 6 bases of the junction left unmatched. Germline CDR1 reads SGHRS; CDR2 reads YFSETQ. The CDR3 extends over 14 amino acids.

This clonotype was counted at least ten times. The V call is TRBV4-1, the J call TRBJ2-7; possible D gene TRBD2, 5 bases. Between the trimmed V and J ends, which lost 0 bases and 3 bases, there was a span of 12 bases. Germline loops: CDR1 MGHRA, CDR2 YSYEKL. This CDR3 has 15 residues. CDR3 protein: CASSQELGSGYEQYF. The CDR3 bases are TGCGCCAGCAGCCAAGAGTTGGGAAGCGGCTACGAGCAGTACTTC.

This rearrangement joins TRBV12-3 or TRBV12-4 to TRBJ1-5; D not certain. The V gene lost 5 bases and the J gene lost 7 bases, with 15 bases spanning the gap. CDR3 length equals 14 residues. DNA of the CDR3: TGTGCCAGCAGTACTCGGGCGGCGGGACAGCCCCAGCATTTT. Translation gives CASSTRAAGQPQHF.

This clonotype was observed a handful of times. This chain uses TRBV12-3 or TRBV12-4 with TRBJ1-5, with 7 nucleotides matching TRBD1. The CDR3 has 15 amino acids. V lost 2 bases and J lost 2; bases outside the gene matches: 3. For the CDR3, the DNA is TGTGCCAGCAGTTTAACAGGGGTTTGCAATCAGCCCCAGCATTTT. This encodes CASSLTGVCNQPQHF.

Ten or more counts support this clonotype. One junction end disagrees with the germline gene, perhaps due to a read error. This CDR3 reads CASLPQGRDYGYTF. The DNA of the CDR3 is TGTGCCAGCTTACCACAGGGGCGGGACTATGGCTACACCTTC. The chain carries TRBV18 and TRBJ1-2; 7 nucleotides agree with TRBD1. The CDR3 contains 14 residues. Germline CDR1 and CDR2: KGHSH and LQKENI.

The chain recombines TRBV28 with TRBJ2-7, with D possibly being TRBD1 or TRBD2 (5 bases each). Trimming took off 2 bases at V and 7 bases at J, with 12 bases between the two ends. Germline-derived CDR1 and CDR2 are MDHEN and SYDVKM. The CDR3 is 13 amino acids. The CDR3 sequence: CASSLGLEGEQYF. The CDR3 DNA reads TGTGCCAGCAGTTTAGGTCTCGAGGGGGAGCAGTACTTC.

This clonotype came up many times. The chain is built from TRBV7-3 and TRBJ2-2, with a tentative D call TRBD1 (5 bases). V shed 4 bases and J shed 5 bases, with 17 bases lying between them. The CDR3 contains 16 residues. Germline V gene data show CDR1 as SGHTA and CDR2 as FQGTGA. CDR3: CASSSQNRLRTGELFF. CDR3 nucleotide sequence: TGTGCCAGCAGCTCGCAGAACAGGTTAAGGACCGGGGAGCTGTTTTTT.

This clonotype was seen many times. The chain joins TRBV7-6 to TRBJ2-7, with TRBD2 identical over 7 bases. From germline, CDR1 is SGHVS and CDR2 FNYEAQ. The V and J ends lost 4 bases and 6 bases, in that order; junction bases with no gene match: 15. The CDR3 totals 16 residues. The CDR3 is CASSWGGGERSVEQYF. As DNA, the CDR3 is TGTGCCAGCAGCTGGGGGGGGGGAGAGCGTAGTGTCGAGCAGTACTTC. The entire variable domain, with the rest obtained from reference TRBV7-6 and TRBJ2-7, is as follows: GAGVSQSPRYKVTKRGQDVALRCDPISGHVSLYWYRQALGQGPEFLTYFNYEAQQDKSGLPNDRFSAERPEGSISTLTIQRTEQRDSAMYRCASSWGGGERSVEQYFGPGTRLTVT.

The chain uses TRBV6-5 and TRBJ2-5; TRBD2 matches at 7 bases. The CDR3 contains 15 residues. J lost 0 bases, V lost 1 base, and 2 bases had no gene match. The germline V gene has CDR1 MNHEY and CDR2 SVGAGI. The CDR3 nucleotides read TGTGCCAGCAGTTACTTACTAGCGAACCAAGAGACCCAGTACTTC. This sequence encodes CASSYLLANQETQYF.

This clonotype was seen many times. The gene calls are TRBV6-1 and TRBJ1-5; the D gene is possibly TRBD1 (5 bases). The CDR3 extends over 18 amino acids. Germline loops: CDR1 MNHNS, CDR2 SASEGT. V was cut by 8 bases and J by 2 bases, with 25 bases left in between. CDR3 residues: CASGEERRGWYGNQPQHF. CDR3 nucleotides: TGTGCCAGCGGGGAAGAACGTAGGGGTTGGTATGGCAATCAGCCCCAGCATTTT.

The chain employs TRBV6-1 and TRBJ1-6; D remains unclear. The CDR3 totals 14 residues. CDR1 and CDR2 (germline): MNHNS, SASEGT. V was pared by 7 bases and J by 6 bases, with 13 bases between. The CDR3 sequence is CASTQPHPNSPLHF. The CDR3 region has the DNA TGTGCCAGCACCCAACCGCATCCTAATTCACCCCTCCACTTT.